The clone carrying this T cell receptor beta chain showed up just a few times. The antigen remains unidentified. This record belongs to a study of STAT3 mutations in large granular lymphocyte leukemia. Whole-study results and caveats: Every T-cell large granular lymphocyte leukemia patient had at least one immunodominant TCR beta clonotype.

CDR1 SEHNR and CDR2 FQNEAQ come from the germline V gene (reference sequence). The ends lost 3 bases at V and 7 bases at J; junction bases unmatched: 8. CDR3 length: 14 amino acids. Only in-frame clones appear in the TCRdb table, and some are missing; sequencing was by immunoSEQ multiplex PCR. This table holds over a thousand clones, 72% found once. The sequence came from a man aged 45 to 65 with T-cell large granular lymphocyte leukemia. Some clones in this sample may be carry-over from other donors' samples. The chain couples TRBV7-9 to TRBJ1-1; the match to TRBD1 covers 7 bases. Material: peripheral blood mononuclear cells. For the CDR3, the DNA is TGTGCCAGCAGCTTGGGTGACAGGGAGGGTGAAGCTTTCTTT. It encodes CASSLGDREGEAFF.